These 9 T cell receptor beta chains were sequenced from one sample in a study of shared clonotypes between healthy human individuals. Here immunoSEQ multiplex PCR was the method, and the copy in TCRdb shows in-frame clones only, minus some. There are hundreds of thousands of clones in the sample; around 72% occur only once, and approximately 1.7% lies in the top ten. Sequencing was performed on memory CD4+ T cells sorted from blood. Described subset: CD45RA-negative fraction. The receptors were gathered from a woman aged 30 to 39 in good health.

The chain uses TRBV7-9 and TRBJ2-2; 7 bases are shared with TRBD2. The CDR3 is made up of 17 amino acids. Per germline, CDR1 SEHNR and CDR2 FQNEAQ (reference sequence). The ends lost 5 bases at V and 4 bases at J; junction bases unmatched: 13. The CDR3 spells CASSPPPGGSVTGELFF. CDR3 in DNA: TGTGCCAGCAGCCCGCCTCCTGGCGGGAGCGTCACCGGGGAGCTGTTTTTT.

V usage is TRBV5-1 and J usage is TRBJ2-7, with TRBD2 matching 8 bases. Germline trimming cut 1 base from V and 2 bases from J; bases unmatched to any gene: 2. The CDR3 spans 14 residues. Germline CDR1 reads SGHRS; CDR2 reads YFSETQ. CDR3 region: CASSLLAGPYEQYF. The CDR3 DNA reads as TGCGCCAGCAGCTTGTTAGCGGGACCCTACGAGCAGTACTTC.

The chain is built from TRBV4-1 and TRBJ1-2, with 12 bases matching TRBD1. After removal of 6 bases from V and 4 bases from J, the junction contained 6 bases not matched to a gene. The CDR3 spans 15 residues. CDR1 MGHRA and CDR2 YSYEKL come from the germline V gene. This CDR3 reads CASREGTGGLYGYTF. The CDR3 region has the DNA TGCGCCAGCAGAGAGGGGACAGGGGGCCTCTATGGCTACACCTTC.

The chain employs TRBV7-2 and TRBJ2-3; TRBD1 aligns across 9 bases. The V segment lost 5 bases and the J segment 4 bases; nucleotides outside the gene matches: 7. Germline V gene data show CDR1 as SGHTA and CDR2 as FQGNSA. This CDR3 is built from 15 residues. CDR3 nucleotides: TGTGCCAGCAGCGTGCAGCGACAGGGGGCAGATACGCAGTATTTT. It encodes CASSVQRQGADTQYF.

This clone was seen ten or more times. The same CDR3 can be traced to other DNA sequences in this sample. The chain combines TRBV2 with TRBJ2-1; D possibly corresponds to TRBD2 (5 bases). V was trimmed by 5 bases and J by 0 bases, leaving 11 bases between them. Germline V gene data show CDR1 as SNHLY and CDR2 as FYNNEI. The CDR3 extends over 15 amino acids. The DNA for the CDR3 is TGTGCCAGCAGTCAGTCGGGAAGCTCCTACAATGAGCAGTTCTTC. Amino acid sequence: CASSQSGSSYNEQFF.

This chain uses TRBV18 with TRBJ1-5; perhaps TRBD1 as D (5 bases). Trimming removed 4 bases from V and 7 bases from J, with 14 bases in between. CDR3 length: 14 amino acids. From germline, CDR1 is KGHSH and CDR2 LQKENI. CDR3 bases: TGTGCCAGCTCACTACAGCAGGGAGACCAGCCCCAGCATTTT. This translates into CASSLQQGDQPQHF. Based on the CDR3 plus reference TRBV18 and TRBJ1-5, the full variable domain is NAGVMQNPRHLVRRRGQEARLRCSPMKGHSHVYWYRQLPEEGLKFMVYLQKENIIDESGMPKERFSAEFPKEGPSILRIQQVVRGDSAAYFCASSLQQGDQPQHFGDGTRLSIL.

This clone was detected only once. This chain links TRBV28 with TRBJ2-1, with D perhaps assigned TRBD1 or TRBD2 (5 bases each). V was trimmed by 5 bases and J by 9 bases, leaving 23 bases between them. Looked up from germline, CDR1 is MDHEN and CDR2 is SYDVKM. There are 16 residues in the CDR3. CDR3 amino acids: CASSPAVSGGRAEQFF. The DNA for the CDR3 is TGTGCCAGCAGTCCGGCCGTCTCTGGGGGAAGGGCTGAGCAGTTCTTC.

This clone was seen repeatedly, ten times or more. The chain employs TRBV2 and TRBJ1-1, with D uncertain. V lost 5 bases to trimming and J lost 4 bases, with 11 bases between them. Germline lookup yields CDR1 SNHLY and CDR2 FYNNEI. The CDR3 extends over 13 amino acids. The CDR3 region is CASSFNAGTEAFF. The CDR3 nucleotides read TGTGCCAGCAGTTTCAACGCGGGCACTGAAGCTTTCTTT.

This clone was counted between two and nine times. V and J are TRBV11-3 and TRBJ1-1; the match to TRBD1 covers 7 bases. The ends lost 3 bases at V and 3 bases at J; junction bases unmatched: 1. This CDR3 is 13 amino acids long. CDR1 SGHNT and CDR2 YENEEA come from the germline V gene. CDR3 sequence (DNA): TGTGCCAGCAGCTTGGGACAGCACACTGAAGCTTTCTTT. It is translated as CASSLGQHTEAFF.